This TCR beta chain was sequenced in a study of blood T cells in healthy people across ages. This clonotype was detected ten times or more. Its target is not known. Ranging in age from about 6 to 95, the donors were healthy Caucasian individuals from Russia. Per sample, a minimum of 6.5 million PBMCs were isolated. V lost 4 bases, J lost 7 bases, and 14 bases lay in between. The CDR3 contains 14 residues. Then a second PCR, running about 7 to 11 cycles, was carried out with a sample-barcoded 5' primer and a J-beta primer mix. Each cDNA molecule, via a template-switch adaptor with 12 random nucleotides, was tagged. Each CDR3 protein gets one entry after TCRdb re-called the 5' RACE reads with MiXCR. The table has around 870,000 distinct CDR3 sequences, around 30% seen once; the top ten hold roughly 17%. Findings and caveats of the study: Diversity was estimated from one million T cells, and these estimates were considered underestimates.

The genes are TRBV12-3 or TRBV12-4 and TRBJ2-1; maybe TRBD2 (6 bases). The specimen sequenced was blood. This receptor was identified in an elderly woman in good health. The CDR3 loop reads CASSWGTAGNEQFF. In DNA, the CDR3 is TGTGCCAGCAGTTGGGGGACTGCGGGGAATGAGCAGTTCTTC.